The clone carrying this T cell receptor beta chain is deemed medium-sized. Its target is not known. This entry is derived from a study of immune heterogeneity within non-small cell lung tumors. Regarding the study as a whole: Individual patients largely had distinct high-frequency T-cell receptor beta clonotypes from one another. Local tumor mutational burden correlated moderately but significantly with local T-cell clonality (R roughly 0.36). Identical dominant CDR3 beta clonotypes recurred across tumor sites within a patient, alongside site-unique high-frequency clones.

It was with 32 V and 13 J primers that multiplex PCR amplified TCR beta CDR3. TCRdb redid the calling of the multiplex PCR reads with MiXCR, one entry per CDR3 protein. The sample lists 3,500 or so distinct CDR3 sequences; roughly 27% were seen once. Bulk tumor genomic DNA served as template, at about 600 ng per sample. Far-apart biopsies, several per primary tumor, were taken during surgery. Curative surgery was performed on patients who had untreated, newly diagnosed non-small cell lung cancer. This CDR3 spans 13 amino acids. V was trimmed by 1 base and J by 4 bases, leaving 7 bases between them. CDR1 is SGHVS, CDR2 FQNEAQ, per germline.

The V call is TRBV7-8, the J call TRBJ1-1; no definite D call. The sample comprised lung tumor tissue. This TCR derives from a man in his 60s with non-small cell lung cancer. CDR3 residues: CASSLVWRTEAFF. The CDR3 region has the DNA TGTGCCAGCAGCTTAGTATGGCGCACTGAAGCTTTCTTT.